This is a list of T cell receptor beta chains from one sample in a study of blood T cell repertoires in COVID-19. Sequenced by immunoSEQ multiplex PCR; TCRdb stores in-frame clones only, minus some. The table has about 220,000 clones, approximately 83% seen once. The specimen sequenced was PBMCs or T cells enriched from blood (not recorded which). These receptor sequences come from a woman aged 55-70 years who had recovered from COVID-19. Both conserved end residues are part of each CDR3.

j_call: TRBJ1-5
v_call: TRBV14
cdr3_aa: CASSPGGANLNQPQHF

j_call: TRBJ2-3
v_call: TRBV6-1
cdr3_aa: CASSEALASGGASTDTQYF

j_call: TRBJ2-1
v_call: TRBV5-6
cdr3_aa: CASSLVGPGTNEQFF

j_call: TRBJ1-1
v_call: TRBV5-1
cdr3_aa: CASSPTEGRNTEAFF

j_call: TRBJ2-1
v_call: TRBV2
cdr3_aa: CASMPGTGGYNEQFF

j_call: TRBJ2-2
v_call: TRBV14
cdr3_aa: CASSQDLFPGELFF

j_call: TRBJ2-3
v_call: TRBV12-5
cdr3_aa: CASGLSGGARVDTQYF

j_call: TRBJ2-1
v_call: TRBV2
cdr3_aa: CASSDLGLAAYNEQFF

j_call: TRBJ2-7
v_call: TRBV6-2/TRBV6-3
cdr3_aa: CASSFSESYEQYF

j_call: TRBJ1-4
v_call: TRBV7-9
cdr3_aa: CASTDTGLIDEKLFF

j_call: TRBJ2-7
v_call: TRBV7-6
cdr3_aa: CASSLTSPGLGYEQYF

j_call: TRBJ2-7
v_call: TRBV19
cdr3_aa: CASSITSGRSEQYF

j_call: TRBJ2-1
v_call: TRBV10-3
cdr3_aa: CAISDGLEDYNEQFF

j_call: TRBJ1-6
v_call: TRBV21-1
cdr3_aa: CASSKQGNNSPLHF

j_call: TRBJ1-1
v_call: TRBV7-9
cdr3_aa: CASSFGTGQPGEAFF

j_call: TRBJ2-1
v_call: TRBV4-2
cdr3_aa: CASSQDNPTPGYNEQFF

j_call: TRBJ2-2
v_call: TRBV7-2
cdr3_aa: CASSLVGGPDTGELFF

j_call: TRBJ2-5
v_call: TRBV6-5
cdr3_aa: CASSYNPGAGQETQYF

j_call: TRBJ1-6
v_call: TRBV7-9
cdr3_aa: CASRDREASPLHF

j_call: TRBJ2-3
v_call: TRBV7-2
cdr3_aa: CASSLALRGGVSDTQYF

j_call: TRBJ2-5
v_call: TRBV6-1
cdr3_aa: CASSERSGGRETQYF

j_call: TRBJ2-3
v_call: TRBV19
cdr3_aa: CASTPTSTVPDTQYF

j_call: TRBJ1-6
v_call: TRBV7-9
cdr3_aa: CASSRTEGYNSPLHF

j_call: TRBJ2-5
v_call: TRBV27
cdr3_aa: CASSLLGSGSYQETQYF

j_call: TRBJ1-4
v_call: TRBV4-3
cdr3_aa: CASSQLMTASNEKLFF

j_call: TRBJ2-4
v_call: TRBV7-9
cdr3_aa: CASSPSNGFMQNIQYF

j_call: TRBJ1-5
v_call: TRBV18
cdr3_aa: CASSPSYDRGNQPQHF

j_call: TRBJ1-4
v_call: TRBV19
cdr3_aa: CASNPGTGDEKLFF

j_call: TRBJ2-2
v_call: TRBV6-1
cdr3_aa: CASSERVANTGELFF

j_call: TRBJ1-1
v_call: TRBV7-8
cdr3_aa: CASSVGTGGTEAFF

j_call: TRBJ1-1
v_call: TRBV19
cdr3_aa: CASSIVQGASEAFF

j_call: TRBJ1-2
v_call: TRBV5-1
cdr3_aa: CASSSDRGYYGYTF

j_call: TRBJ1-1
v_call: TRBV27
cdr3_aa: CASRATRHRIYRAFF

j_call: TRBJ1-1
v_call: TRBV10-2
cdr3_aa: CATQTGAFLGAFF

j_call: TRBJ1-1
v_call: TRBV29-1
cdr3_aa: CSVEWGRAFF

j_call: TRBJ1-2
v_call: TRBV7-2
cdr3_aa: CASSSSGQGFAGYTF

j_call: TRBJ2-1
v_call: TRBV7-8
cdr3_aa: CASSLNLGNYNEQFF

j_call: TRBJ1-5
v_call: TRBV7-2
cdr3_aa: CASSLAGGYSNQPQHF

j_call: TRBJ1-3
v_call: TRBV11-2
cdr3_aa: CASSPRRRVLAGNTIYF

j_call: TRBJ1-3
v_call: TRBV19
cdr3_aa: CASSTQGAGNTIYF

j_call: TRBJ1-4
v_call: TRBV3-1/TRBV3-2
cdr3_aa: CASSQGPTGINEKLFF

j_call: TRBJ2-2
v_call: TRBV29-1
cdr3_aa: CSALVPVRVTGELFF

j_call: TRBJ2-3
v_call: TRBV2
cdr3_aa: CASRTGTSGGVSTDTQYF

j_call: TRBJ1-1
v_call: TRBV29-1
cdr3_aa: CNAGDNFLNTEAFF

j_call: TRBJ1-1
v_call: TRBV12-3/TRBV12-4
cdr3_aa: CASSLERGTEAFF

j_call: TRBJ2-3
v_call: TRBV5-8
cdr3_aa: CASSLADGRATDTQYF

j_call: TRBJ1-1
v_call: TRBV6-5
cdr3_aa: CASTPPGTGTEAFF